These T cell receptor beta chains were read from a single sample in a study of Graves' ophthalmopathy and Graves' hyperthyroidism. MiXCR was run by TCRdb on the multiplex PCR reads, yielding one entry per CDR3 protein. Here the sample spans about 400,000 distinct CDR3 sequences, around 21% being singletons. Specimen: peripheral blood. All receptors derive from a woman aged 18-29 years with stable Graves' hyperthyroidism. CDR3s include the opening cysteine and the closing phenylalanine or tryptophan. D genes are given only for firm matches. Where a row states a size, it is once, few, many or the class of an expanded clone; other rows omit it.

TGTGCCAGCAGTCACGCCGGGACAGGGAACTACGAGCAGTACTTC CASSHAGTGNYEQYF TRBJ2-7 NA TRBV12-3/TRBV12-4 TRBD1
TGTGCCAGCAGTTTAGCAGGACCCGCGGGAAACACCATATATTTT CASSLAGPAGNTIYF TRBJ1-3 many TRBV28 NA
TGTGCCAGCAGTGCTTTGGACAGGGGGCTTGGAGGCTACACCTTC CASSALDRGLGGYTF TRBJ1-2 many TRBV6-1 TRBD1
TGTGCCAGCAGCCCGAGCTGGCCAGAGAGCTCCTACGAGCAGTACTTC CASSPSWPESSYEQYF TRBJ2-7 many TRBV11-2 NA
TGTGCCAGCAGCCTAAACACCGACAGTGAAGCTTTCTTT CASSLNTDSEAFF TRBJ1-1 many TRBV7-9 NA
TGTGCCAGCAGTGAAGATGGCCGGCAGGACAATCAGCCCCAGCATTTT CASSEDGRQDNQPQHF TRBJ1-5 NA TRBV6-1 NA
TGTGCCACCATGGTAGGACAGGGCTTAACTGGGGCCAACGTCCTGACTTTC CATMVGQGLTGANVLTF TRBJ2-6 many TRBV9 TRBD1
TGTGCCAGCAGTACACCAACCGACAGGGGTCGCTACTCCGGGGAGCTGTTTTTT CASSTPTDRGRYSGELFF TRBJ2-2 few TRBV27 TRBD1
TGTGCCAGCAGTCCCCTGCGACAGGCGACCCAGTACTTC CASSPLRQATQYF TRBJ2-5 many TRBV6-2/TRBV6-3 NA
TGTGCCAGCAGTGATTCCCGAGGACAGGTATGGCGAGAAAAACTGTTTTTT CASSDSRGQVWREKLFF TRBJ1-4 NA TRBV25-1 TRBD1
TGCAGTGCCTGGACTAGCGGGGAGCAGACCCAGTACTTC CSAWTSGEQTQYF TRBJ2-5 NA TRBV20-1 TRBD2
TGTGCCAGCAGCTTATCTGGGGGCTACACCTTC CASSLSGGYTF TRBJ1-2 many TRBV7-9 NA
TGTGCCAGCACCCACCCGGCCAAAAACATTCAGTACTTC CASTHPAKNIQYF TRBJ2-4 many TRBV28 NA
TGTGCCAGCAGTCAAGGGACAGCACAAGAGACCCAGTACTTC CASSQGTAQETQYF TRBJ2-5 many TRBV12-3/TRBV12-4 TRBD1
TGCAGTGCTCAACCTAGCGGGAGTGAAATGGGCGAGCAGTACTTC CSAQPSGSEMGEQYF TRBJ2-7 many TRBV20-1 TRBD2
TGTGCCAGCAGCCTCCGACAGGGGGTCACTGAAGCTTTCTTT CASSLRQGVTEAFF TRBJ1-1 NA TRBV5-8 TRBD1
TGTGCCAGCAGCTTAACTGAGCAGCCGTCCGGGGAGCTGTTTTTT CASSLTEQPSGELFF TRBJ2-2 NA TRBV7-3 NA
TGTGCCAGCAGTCTGGACCGCGCGGAGGAGACCCAGTACTTC CASSLDRAEETQYF TRBJ2-5 once TRBV27 NA
TGTGCCAGCAGCCAACTCCGGACAGGGTGGGAGACCCAGTACTTC CASSQLRTGWETQYF TRBJ2-5 many TRBV3-1 TRBD1
TGTGCCAGCATCAAGCGACAGGGGGAGGACTATGGCTACACCTTC CASIKRQGEDYGYTF TRBJ1-2 NA TRBV4-2 TRBD1
TGTGCCACCAGTCTGGGAGCCGCTAACTATGGCTACACCTTC CATSLGAANYGYTF TRBJ1-2 many TRBV15 NA
TGTGCCAGCAGGACAGGGACAGAGACCCAGTACTTC CASRTGTETQYF TRBJ2-5 NA TRBV12-3/TRBV12-4 TRBD1
TGTGCCAGCCGGGAAATTGCGGGGGCGGGGGAGCAGTACTTC CASREIAGAGEQYF TRBJ2-7 many TRBV12-3/TRBV12-4 NA
TGCAGTGCTAGAGGCGACCCAAAAGGCGCCTACGAGCAGTACTTC CSARGDPKGAYEQYF TRBJ2-7 few TRBV20-1 NA
TGTGCCAGTAGTACCATAGCGGGGGTACAAGAGACCCAGTACTTC CASSTIAGVQETQYF TRBJ2-5 many TRBV19 TRBD2
TGTGCCAGCAGCTCCCTTAGCGGGAGCCACGAGCAGTACTTC CASSSLSGSHEQYF TRBJ2-7 many TRBV11-2 TRBD2
TGTGCCAGCAGCCCCGGATGGGAGTGGCCCCAGCATTTT CASSPGWEWPQHF TRBJ1-5 many TRBV7-2 NA
TGTGCCAGTAGTATCGGAGGGGCCACTGAAGCCTTCTTT CASSIGGATEAFF TRBJ1-1 many TRBV19 NA
TGTGCCAGCAGCCGGGGTAGTTGGTACGAGCAGTACTTC CASSRGSWYEQYF TRBJ2-7 NA TRBV6-1 NA
TGCGCCAGCAGCTTCAGGTTTTCCTCCTACGAGCAGTACTTC CASSFRFSSYEQYF TRBJ2-7 many TRBV5-1 NA
TGTGCCAGCAGTTACAGGGGTGGCGAGCAGTACTTC CASSYRGGEQYF TRBJ2-7 few TRBV6-5 NA
TGTGCTAGTGTATCCCAAAGCGGGAGGTTTGTCTACGAGCAGTACTTC CASVSQSGRFVYEQYF TRBJ2-7 NA TRBV12-5 TRBD2
TGTGCCAGCAGTTACTCCGGGCTAGCGGGAGTGGCGACCGGGGAGCTGTTTTTT CASSYSGLAGVATGELFF TRBJ2-2 many TRBV6-2/TRBV6-3 TRBD2
TGTGCCAGCAGTTCAAGGGGACTAGCGGCCGGGGAGCTGTTTTTT CASSSRGLAAGELFF TRBJ2-2 NA TRBV6-5 TRBD2
TGCGCCAGCAGCTTGGGGGACTCCGGGAACACTGAAGCTTTCTTT CASSLGDSGNTEAFF TRBJ1-1 many TRBV5-1 NA
TGTGCCAGCAGTTTCCAGAGCTCCTACGAGCAGTACTTC CASSFQSSYEQYF TRBJ2-7 many TRBV28 NA
TGTGCCAGCAGTCGGAGGGAGCAGGACAGGGGATCGAGCTATGGCTACACCTTC CASSRREQDRGSSYGYTF TRBJ1-2 NA TRBV7-8 TRBD1
TGTGCCAGCAGCTTAGTGTCTGGCAGAAATCAGCCCCAGCATTTT CASSLVSGRNQPQHF TRBJ1-5 many TRBV11-2 NA
TGTGCCAGTAGTATGAGGCAGGGGGCGACAGAGCAGTACTTC CASSMRQGATEQYF TRBJ2-7 many TRBV19 TRBD1